Below, one TCR beta chain is given with its context. CDR1 and CDR2 from the germline V gene are DFQATT and SNEGSKA (reference sequence). V lost 0 bases and J 11 bases, leaving 8 bases between the germline ends. This CDR3 is built from 11 residues. The data derive from a study of blood T cell repertoires in COVID-19. Assay: immunoSEQ multiplex PCR; the TCRdb copy retains only in-frame clones and omits some. The profile shows 180,000 or so clones, around four fifths of them singletons. Sequenced: PBMCs or T cells enriched from blood (not recorded which). The gene calls are TRBV20-1 and TRBJ2-1, with a tentative D call TRBD2 (5 bases). The receptor was isolated from a woman aged 55-75 years who had recovered from COVID-19. The CDR3 nucleotides are TGCAGTGCTAGAGATCGGGGAAAGCAGTTCTTC. It encodes CSARDRGKQFF.